Listed below are T cell receptor beta chains from one sample, sequenced in a study of T-cell reconstitution after alpha-beta-depleted transplantation in children. TCRdb re-derived calls from the PCR reads in MiXCR, one entry per CDR3 protein. The sample shows 600,000 to 700,000 distinct CDR3 sequences, about an eighth of them seen only once. The sequencing here drew on PBMCs, taken before TCRalphabeta/CD19-depleted stem cell transplant. These receptor sequences come from a girl aged 2 to 10 with congenital amegakaryocytic thrombocytopenia, due to receive a stem cell transplant. The conserved cysteine and the conserved F or W are not part of the CDR3 here.

v_call	j_call	cdr3_aa
TRBV5-1	TRBJ2-1	ASSLEWGNEQF
TRBV5-1	TRBJ2-5	ASSPDRGAQETQS
TRBV6-5	TRBJ2-3	ASSYGAGTSTDTQY
TRBV5-1	TRBJ2-1	ASSFSLNEQF
TRBV29-1	TRBJ2-7	SVQQGTYEQY
TRBV5-1	TRBJ1-1	ASSLAAVRANTEAF
TRBV20-1	TRBJ2-7	SAPTGGTYEQY
TRBV18	TRBJ2-3	ASSPTPGLLTDTQY
TRBV7-9	TRBJ2-1	ASSVAVTYNEQF
TRBV6-5	TRBJ2-6	ASSYYHGQGFGANVLT
TRBV5-6	TRBJ2-2	ASSSGDRFGELF
TRBV20-1	TRBJ2-7	SAKIEHYEQY
TRBV12-3/TRBV12-4	TRBJ2-7	ASTRGLAGVWEQY
TRBV12-3/TRBV12-4	TRBJ2-5	ASSLWAKETQY
TRBV5-1	TRBJ2-7	ASSLDRGEAGEQY
TRBV10-2	TRBJ2-5	ASTDSGKIQETQY
TRBV12-3/TRBV12-4	TRBJ1-3	ASSFGYPGSSGNTIY
TRBV6-1	TRBJ2-2	ASSPSVSTGELF
TRBV20-1	TRBJ2-2	SASMVGLNTGELF
TRBV7-3	TRBJ2-3	ASSNSGASTDTQY
TRBV24-1	TRBJ2-6	ATSDLRPGQVAGANVLT
TRBV4-1	TRBJ2-7	ASSQGFGQAVAGVVYEQY
TRBV5-1	TRBJ2-1	ASRVTTGDNEQF
TRBV27	TRBJ2-3	ASSFYSGPTDTQY
TRBV5-6	TRBJ2-2	ASSLLILRGKITGELF
TRBV20-1	TRBJ2-1	SARDAYATKRPYNEQF
TRBV7-6	TRBJ2-3	ASSSRPYTDTQY
TRBV20-1	TRBJ1-1	SARGRRGSEAF
TRBV20-1	TRBJ2-3	SAYPAGGPSDTQY